The clone carrying this T cell receptor beta chain was detected ten times or more. A single record per CDR3 protein comes from TCRdb applying MiXCR to the 5' RACE reads. The profile covers nearly 900,000 distinct CDR3 sequences, with about 12% appearing a single time and around 1.5% taken by the ten largest. The data stem from a study of identical twins. CDR1 and CDR2 from the germline V gene are MGHRA and YSYEKL. This CDR3 comprises 15 residues. V was clipped by 4 bases and J by 5 bases; unmatched bases: 7. Each donor (without exception) was a healthy Caucasian. The same specimen was also included in a second study, on yellow fever vaccine responses in identical twins.

The chain couples TRBV4-1 to TRBJ2-1; 8 nucleotides match TRBD2. This receptor was identified in a woman younger than 30 in good health. The specimen was PBMCs. This CDR3 reads CASSPPGLEDNEQFF. CDR3 bases: TGCGCCAGCAGCCCCCCGGGACTAGAGGACAATGAGCAGTTCTTC.